This TCR beta chain was retrieved from a study of human T cells and chemical hapten exposure. Findings of the study overall: No change in TCRs above 1 in 1000 frequency was produced by DPC sensitization.

Deletions cut 5 bases from V and 2 bases from J, with 6 bases between. This CDR3 is 13 amino acids long. Germline CDR1 SEHNR, CDR2 FQNEAQ (reference sequence). Per the study methods: Per-sample TCR counts ranged from about 20,000 to 700,000, median roughly 87,000. TCRdb fed the RACE reads into MiXCR, producing one record per CDR3 protein. TCRdb's processing, not the authors', yielded these V and J calls. Counted here are about 40,000 distinct CDR3 sequences, 3.3% occurring once; the ten biggest clones make up 5.5% to 7.5%. Time point in this sample: patch test 2, 6 weeks after DPC sensitization. As for treatment: therapeutic diphenylcyclopropenone sensitization with weekly scalp DPC. Ten or more counts support this clonotype. Antigen specificity is unknown.

The starting material was whole blood, obtained in connection with sensitization to the hapten diphenylcyclopropenone (DPC). The clonotype was recovered from a man aged 35-49 years with alopecia areata. Some clones in this sample may be carry-over from other donors' samples. This sequence joins TRBV7-9 and TRBJ2-2; D remains ambiguous. The CDR3 protein is CASSLPNTGELFF. CDR3 bases: TGTGCCAGCAGCCTCCCCAACACCGGGGAGCTGTTTTTT.